These 13 T cell receptor beta chains share one sample of origin, sequenced in a study of T cell changes during pregnancy in multiple sclerosis. Sequencing was performed with immunoSEQ multiplex PCR; in TCRdb, only in-frame clones are kept and a portion is missing. The sample gives 75,000 to 95,000 clones, 93% of which show up once; roughly 2.5% is in the top ten. The starting material was peripheral blood, obtained in the second trimester of pregnancy. All receptors come from a female donor with multiple sclerosis, enrolled in a pregnancy study.

V usage is TRBV6-5 and J usage is TRBJ1-4, with 7 bases that match TRBD1. The CDR3 sequence is 13 residues long. Per germline, CDR1 MNHEY and CDR2 SVGAGI. Losses at the gene ends were 7 bases for V and 4 bases for J; bases not matched to a gene: 3. The chain's CDR3 is CASNPGGNEKLFF. The CDR3 nucleotides are TGTGCCAGCAACCCAGGGGGTAATGAAAAACTGTTTTTT.

V gene TRBV13 combines with J gene TRBJ1-1; TRBD1 is a possible D gene (6 bases). CDR1 is PRHDT, CDR2 FYEKMQ, per germline (reference sequence). V lost 6 bases to trimming and J lost 4 bases, with 24 bases between them. CDR3 length: 17 residues. The CDR3 sequence is CASSLKFGRQVGTEAFF. The DNA for the CDR3 is TGTGCCAGCAGTTTAAAGTTTGGACGACAGGTGGGCACTGAAGCTTTCTTT.

V is TRBV9 and J is TRBJ2-5; D call uncertain. V dropped 0 bases and J dropped 2 bases, with 14 bases sitting between them. CDR1 is SGDLS and CDR2 is YYNGEE in the germline V gene. CDR3 length: 16 amino acids. CDR3 sequence: CASSVDRTDRQETQYF. The CDR3 region has the DNA TGTGCCAGCAGCGTAGATAGAACAGACCGACAAGAGACCCAGTACTTC.

The V gene is TRBV6-4, the J gene TRBJ2-3; TRBD2 agrees at 12 bases. Germline lookup yields CDR1 MRHNA and CDR2 SNTAGT. The CDR3 spans 15 residues. J was trimmed by 3 bases and V by 8 bases; bases with no gene match: 6. The CDR3 reads CASSSSGGATDTQYF. CDR3 nucleotide sequence: TGTGCCAGCTCCTCTAGCGGGGGGGCAACAGATACGCAGTATTTT.

This sequence joins TRBV6-1 and TRBJ2-7, with D possibly being TRBD2 (6 bases). CDR1 is MNHNS, CDR2 SASEGT, per germline. The CDR3 is made up of 9 amino acids. Trimming stripped 11 bases from V and 7 bases from J, with 9 bases between. The CDR3 loop is CAAGREQYF. CDR3 DNA: TGTGCCGCGGGGAGAGAGCAGTACTTC.

CDR3 residues: CASSVARTSGMYNTGELFF. The DNA of the CDR3 is TGTGCCAGCAGCGTAGCCAGGACTAGCGGGATGTACAACACCGGGGAGCTGTTTTTT. V usage is TRBV9 and J usage is TRBJ2-2, with TRBD2 identical over 12 bases. Germline CDR1 SGDLS, CDR2 YYNGEE. V lost 0 bases, J lost 2 bases, and 8 bases stayed unmatched. CDR3 size: 19 residues.

This chain joins TRBV5-1 and TRBJ2-5; possibly TRBD1 for D (5 bases). The CDR3 is 14 amino acids. The germline V and J ends were trimmed by 4 bases and 5 bases, with 15 bases remaining between them. CDR1 SGHRS and CDR2 YFSETQ come from the germline V gene. CDR3 sequence (DNA): TGCGCCAGCAGCCAGGGTATTAGGGGTGAGACCCAGTACTTC. Amino acid sequence: CASSQGIRGETQYF. Using reference TRBV5-1 and TRBJ2-5 for the parts outside the CDR3, the full variable domain is KAGVTQTPRYLIKTRGQQVTLSCSPISGHRSVSWYQQTPGQGLQFLFEYFSETQRNKGNFPGRFSGRQFSNSRSEMNVSTLELGDSALYLCASSQGIRGETQYFGPGTRLLVL.

CDR3 sequence: CAWSVGGPSNQPQHF. The CDR3 nucleotides read TGTGCCTGGAGTGTAGGGGGTCCTAGCAATCAGCCCCAGCATTTT. This chain connects TRBV30 to TRBJ1-5; D is possibly TRBD1 (6 bases). CDR3 length: 15 residues. Germline V gene lookup returns CDR1 GTSNPN and CDR2 SVGIG (reference sequence). With 0 bases removed from V and 0 bases from J, the gap between germline ends came to 9 bases.

The V and J genes are TRBV6-4 and TRBJ1-6, with 8 bases that match TRBD1. The CDR3 covers 13 residues. CDR1 is MRHNA, CDR2 SNTAGT, per germline. After removal of 4 bases from V and 10 bases from J, the junction contained 3 bases not matched to a gene. In DNA form, the CDR3 reads TGTGCCAGCAGTGCAACAGGGGGGTCACCCCTCCACTTT. This sequence encodes CASSATGGSPLHF.

The gene calls are TRBV9 and TRBJ2-5, with 10 bases identical to TRBD2. CDR1 SGDLS and CDR2 YYNGEE come from the germline V gene. The CDR3 spans 16 residues. After removal of 0 bases from V and 5 bases from J, the junction contained 7 bases not matched to a gene. Written as DNA, the CDR3 is TGTGCCAGCAGCGTAGTCCCAGCGGGGGGGCGTGAGACCCAGTACTTC. Its protein product is CASSVVPAGGRETQYF.

The chain has TRBV6-5 and TRBJ2-7; D not resolved. CDR1 MNHEY and CDR2 SVGAGI come from the germline V gene. The CDR3 totals 13 residues. The V end lost 6 bases, the J end lost 4 bases, and 13 bases lay between the germline ends. CDR3 region: CASSFSLSYEQYF. The CDR3 coding sequence is TGTGCCAGCAGCTTCTCCCTTTCTTACGAGCAGTACTTC.

The chain has TRBV2 and TRBJ1-1; TRBD1 agrees at 8 bases. Germline V lookup: CDR1 SNHLY, CDR2 FYNNEI. The V segment lost 10 bases and the J segment 2 bases; nucleotides outside the gene matches: 3. This CDR3 is built from 12 residues. The CDR3 nucleotides read TGTGCCAACGGACAGGGCAACACTGAAGCTTTCTTT. This encodes CANGQGNTEAFF.

The chain carries TRBV10-2 and TRBJ2-5; the D gene is possibly TRBD2 (5 bases). The germline V gene encodes CDR1 WSHSY and CDR2 SAAADI. Trimming left V 0 bases short and J 7 bases short, with 12 bases between. The CDR3 runs to 14 residues. The CDR3 loop is CASSESTIEGTQYF. The CDR3 coding sequence is TGCGCCAGCAGTGAGTCGACGATCGAGGGGACCCAGTACTTC.